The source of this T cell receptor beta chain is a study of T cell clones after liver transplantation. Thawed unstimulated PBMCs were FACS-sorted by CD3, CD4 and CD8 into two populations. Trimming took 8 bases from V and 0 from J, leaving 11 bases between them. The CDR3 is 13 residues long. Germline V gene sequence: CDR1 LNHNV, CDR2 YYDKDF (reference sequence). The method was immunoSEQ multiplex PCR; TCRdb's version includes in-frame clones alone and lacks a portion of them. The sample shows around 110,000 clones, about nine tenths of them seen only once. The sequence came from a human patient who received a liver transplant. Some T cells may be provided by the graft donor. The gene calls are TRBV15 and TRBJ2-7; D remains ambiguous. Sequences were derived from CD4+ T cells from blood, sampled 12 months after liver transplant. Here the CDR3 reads CATQLGSSYEQYF. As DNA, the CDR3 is TGTGCCACCCAGCTAGGCTCCTCCTACGAGCAGTACTTC.